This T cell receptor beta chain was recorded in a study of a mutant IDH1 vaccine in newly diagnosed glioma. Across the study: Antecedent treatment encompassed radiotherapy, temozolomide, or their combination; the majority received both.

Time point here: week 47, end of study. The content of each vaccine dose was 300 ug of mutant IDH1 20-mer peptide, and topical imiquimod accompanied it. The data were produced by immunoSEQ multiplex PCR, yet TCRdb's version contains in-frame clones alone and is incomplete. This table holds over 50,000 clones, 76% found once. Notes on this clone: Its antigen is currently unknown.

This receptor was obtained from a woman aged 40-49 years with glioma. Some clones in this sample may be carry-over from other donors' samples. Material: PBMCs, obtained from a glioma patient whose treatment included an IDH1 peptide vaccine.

This CDR3 reads CASSEGLDRPQHF. Here the CDR3 DNA reads TGTGCCAGCAGTGAGGGACTGGACCGGCCCCAGCATTTT. The chain couples TRBV6-1 to TRBJ1-5; maybe TRBD1 (5 bases). The ends were cut back, 3 bases at V and 9 bases at J, with 12 bases in the middle. Germline CDR1 MNHNS, CDR2 SASEGT. The length of the CDR3 is 13 residues.